One sample yielded the 14 T cell receptor beta chains listed below, sequenced in a study of PD-1 blockade in mismatch repair-deficient tumors. Sequencing was performed with immunoSEQ multiplex PCR; in TCRdb, only in-frame clones are kept and a portion is missing. This sample has over 100,000 clones, with about 80% found just once. Sequencing was performed on peripheral blood, taken more than 58 weeks after starting pembrolizumab. These receptors originate from an adult with mismatch repair-deficient cancer.

In this sample, this clone turned up once. Other DNA sequences in this sample translate to the same CDR3. The rearrangement links TRBV9 to TRBJ1-2; TRBD1 matches at 9 bases. V dropped 0 bases and J dropped 5; count of bases not matched to a gene: 2. The germline V gene has CDR1 SGDLS and CDR2 YYNGEE. This CDR3 is 14 amino acids long. In DNA form, the CDR3 reads TGTGCCAGCAGCGTAGGTGGGACAGGGTATGGCTACACCTTC. It yields the protein CASSVGGTGYGYTF. Complete variable domain (other parts from reference TRBV9 and TRBJ1-2): DSGVTQTPKHLITATGQRVTLRCSPRSGDLSVYWYQQSLDQGLQFLIQYYNGEERAKGNILERFSAQQFPDLHSELNLSSLELGDSALYFCASSVGGTGYGYTFGSGTRLTVV.

This clone was detected only once. The chain carries TRBV5-5 and TRBJ2-7, with 9 bases identical to TRBD1. The CDR3 has 16 amino acids. Germline values: CDR1 SGHKS, CDR2 YYEKEE (reference sequence). J gave up 6 bases and V 4 bases, and 14 bases lay outside the gene matches. CDR3 nucleotides: TGTGCCAGCAGCCCTTTACTCCGGACAGGGGTAGCCGAGCAGTACTTC. This codes for CASSPLLRTGVAEQYF.

The chain employs TRBV7-2 and TRBJ1-5, with a tentative D call TRBD1 (5 bases). The V and J ends lost 1 base and 2 bases respectively, with 12 bases between them. Per the germline V gene, CDR1 is SGHTA and CDR2 is FQGNSA. The CDR3 has 16 residues. CDR3 protein: CASSLGGARRNQPQHF. The CDR3 DNA sequence: TGTGCCAGCAGCTTAGGAGGGGCAAGGCGCAATCAGCCCCAGCATTTT. The entire variable domain, with the rest obtained from reference TRBV7-2 and TRBJ1-5, is as follows: GAGVSQSPSNKVTEKGKDVELRCDPISGHTALYWYRQSLGQGLEFLIYFQGNSAPDKSGLPSDRFSAERTGGSVSTLTIQRTQQEDSAVYLCASSLGGARRNQPQHFGDGTRLSIL.

The chain recombines TRBV18 with TRBJ2-2, with D unclear. Trimming removed 6 bases at V and 0 bases at J, with 8 bases between. The CDR3 is 14 residues long. The germline V gene has CDR1 KGHSH and CDR2 LQKENI. CDR3 residues: CASSPNPNTGELFF. The CDR3 DNA sequence: TGTGCCAGCTCGCCAAATCCGAACACCGGGGAGCTGTTTTTT.

V usage is TRBV6-1 and J usage is TRBJ2-1; D is tentatively TRBD1 or TRBD2 (5 bases each). Germline CDR1 MNHNS, CDR2 SASEGT. V lost 2 bases and J 7 bases, leaving 15 bases between the germline ends. The CDR3 covers 15 residues. This chain's CDR3 is CASSEWGFVQNEQFF. Here the CDR3 DNA reads TGTGCCAGCAGTGAATGGGGGTTTGTACAGAATGAGCAGTTCTTC.

The chain couples TRBV25-1 to TRBJ2-3, with D maybe TRBD1 (6 bases). Germline loops: CDR1 MGHDK, CDR2 SYGVNS. The length of the CDR3 is 14 residues. V was clipped by 6 bases and J by 2 bases, with 12 bases between them. The CDR3 here is CASSWDTTTDTQYF. The CDR3 nucleotides are TGTGCCAGCAGCTGGGACACCACCACAGATACGCAGTATTTT.

V gene TRBV19 combines with J gene TRBJ2-5; D is undetermined. This CDR3 region has 12 residues. Germline V gives CDR1 LNHDA, CDR2 SQIVND (reference sequence). V was trimmed by 1 base and J by 4 bases, leaving 4 bases between them. In DNA form, the CDR3 reads TGTGCCAGTAGTATAGGGGGAGAGACCCAGTACTTC. Residues: CASSIGGETQYF.

V is TRBV6-5 and J is TRBJ2-5; 7 nucleotides agree with TRBD2. CDR1 and CDR2 from the germline V gene are MNHEY and SVGAGI. This CDR3 spans 16 amino acids. Losses at the gene ends were 0 bases for V and 2 bases for J; bases not matched to a gene: 6. DNA of the CDR3: TGTGCCAGCAGTTACTCGTCTAGCGGAGCACAAGAGACCCAGTACTTC. Its translation: CASSYSSSGAQETQYF.

This clone was counted between two and nine times. The J gene is TRBJ1-1, the V gene TRBV2, with D possibly matching TRBD1 (5 bases). Looked up from germline, CDR1 is SNHLY and CDR2 is FYNNEI. V was cut by 11 bases and J by 1 base, with 11 bases left in between. This CDR3 is built from 12 residues. CDR3 sequence reads: CAGGTENTEAFF. Here the CDR3 DNA reads TGTGCCGGAGGGACCGAGAACACTGAAGCTTTCTTT.

This clone has just one count. This chain uses TRBV5-5 with TRBJ2-5; the D gene could be TRBD1 or TRBD2 (5 bases each). Germline CDR1 SGHKS, CDR2 YYEKEE (reference sequence). The CDR3 is made up of 16 amino acids. Trimming took off 4 bases at V and 1 base at J, with 17 bases between the two ends. The CDR3 DNA reads TGTGCCAGCAGCCCAGCGGTGGCAGGGCGCCAAGAGACCCAGTACTTC. The encoded protein is CASSPAVAGRQETQYF.

This clone was seen repeatedly, ten times or more. The chain combines TRBV27 with TRBJ2-7; D may correspond to TRBD1 or TRBD2 (5 bases each). This CDR3 has 14 amino acids. Germline V lookup: CDR1 MNHEY, CDR2 SMNVEV (reference sequence). V was cut by 5 bases and J by 5 bases, with 16 bases left in between. CDR3 in amino acids: CASSQDWGNDEQYF. In nucleotides, the CDR3 is TGTGCCAGCAGTCAGGACTGGGGGAACGACGAGCAGTACTTC.

This rearrangement joins TRBV27 to TRBJ2-5; the D gene is possibly TRBD1 (6 bases). Between the trimmed V and J ends, which lost 8 bases and 5 bases, there was a span of 15 bases. Looked up from germline, CDR1 is MNHEY and CDR2 is SMNVEV (reference sequence). The CDR3 is 13 residues long. CDR3 in DNA: TGTGCCAGCGGTCAACAGGGCGGGGAGACCCAGTACTTC. Its protein is CASGQQGGETQYF.

The rearrangement links TRBV6-6 to TRBJ2-1; a possible D gene is TRBD1 (6 bases). The CDR3 extends over 11 amino acids. Germline CDR1 reads MNHNY; CDR2 reads SVGAGI (reference sequence). Trimming left V 8 bases short and J 6 bases short, with 8 bases between. CDR3 coding DNA: TGTGCCAGCCAACAGGGCAATGAGCAGTTCTTC. As protein: CASQQGNEQFF.

V gene TRBV7-2 combines with J gene TRBJ2-3; a weak D match, TRBD2 (7 bases). The CDR3 extends over 17 amino acids. Trimming took off 1 base at V and 4 bases at J, with 18 bases between the two ends. Germline CDR1 SGHTA, CDR2 FQGNSA. The CDR3 DNA follows: TGTGCCAGCAGCTTAGGGGCGAGGGGGGGCCTGGCAGATACGCAGTATTTT. It is translated as CASSLGARGGLADTQYF.